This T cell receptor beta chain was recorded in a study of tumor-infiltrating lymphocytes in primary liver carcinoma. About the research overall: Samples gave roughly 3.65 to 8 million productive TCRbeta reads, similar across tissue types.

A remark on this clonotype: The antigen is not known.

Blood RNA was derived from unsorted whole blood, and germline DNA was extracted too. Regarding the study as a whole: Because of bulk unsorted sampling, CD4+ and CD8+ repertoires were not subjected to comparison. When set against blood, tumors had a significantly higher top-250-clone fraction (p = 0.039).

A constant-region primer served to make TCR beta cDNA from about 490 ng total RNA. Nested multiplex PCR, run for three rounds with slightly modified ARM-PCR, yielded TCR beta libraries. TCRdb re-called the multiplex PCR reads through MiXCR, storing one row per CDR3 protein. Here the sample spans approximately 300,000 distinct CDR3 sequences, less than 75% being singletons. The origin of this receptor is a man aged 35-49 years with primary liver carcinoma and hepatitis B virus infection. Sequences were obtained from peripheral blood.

In nucleotides, the CDR3 is TGTGCCAGCAGCTCTTTAGCGGGAGGGGGTACAGATACGCAGTATTTT. As protein: CASSSLAGGGTDTQYF. The chain uses TRBV11-2 and TRBJ2-3, with 11 bases lining up with TRBD2. V was pared by 4 bases and J by 3 bases, with 6 bases of the junction left unmatched. The CDR3 length is 16 residues. Per germline, CDR1 SGHAT and CDR2 FQNNGV. Supplemented by reference TRBV11-2 and TRBJ2-3, the full variable domain reads EAGVAQSPRYKIIEKRQSVAFWCNPISGHATLYWYQQILGQGPKLLIQFQNNGVVDDSQLPKDRFSAERLKGVDSTLKIQPAKLEDSAVYLCASSSLAGGGTDTQYFGPGTRLTVL.